The entry that follows covers one T cell receptor beta chain sequence. These data originate in a study of shared clonotypes between healthy human individuals. TCRdb keeps only in-frame clones here, not all; method: immunoSEQ multiplex PCR. The table lists 1,500,000 or so clones, 98% of them singletons, with 0.3% to 0.45% in the top ten. The V gene lost 6 bases and the J gene lost 1 base, with 15 bases spanning the gap. Germline CDR1 is LNHDA and CDR2 is SQIVND (reference sequence). CDR3 size: 16 residues. This TCR derives from a man younger than 45 in good health. This chain uses TRBV19 with TRBJ2-2, with D unclear. The sequencing input was naive CD4+ T cells sorted from blood. Subset noted: CD45RA+ positively selected. This chain's CDR3 is CASSLIPVRNTGELFF. The DNA for the CDR3 is TGTGCCAGTAGCCTTATCCCCGTTCGGAACACCGGGGAGCTGTTTTTT. The whole variable domain, remainder taken from reference TRBV19 and TRBJ2-2, is DGGITQSPKYLFRKEGQNVTLSCEQNLNHDAMYWYRQDPGQGLRLIYYSQIVNDFQKGDIAEGYSVSREKKESFPLTVTSAQKNPTAFYLCASSLIPVRNTGELFFGEGSRLTVL.